This T cell receptor (beta chain) came from a study of TIL therapy for anti-PD-1-resistant metastatic lung cancer. The CDR3 contains 14 residues. V trimming: 6 bases; J trimming: 2 bases; junction bases outside the gene matches: 4. In germline, CDR1 is MNHEY, CDR2 SVGEGT. Time point indicated: pre-treatment sample, taken before nivolumab and TIL therapy. Most excised metastases sampled were pleural nodules or supraclavicular lymph nodes. Stage 4 NSCLC adults joined between late 2017 and 2020. Sequencing used immunoSEQ v3. Assay used: immunoSEQ multiplex PCR; TCRdb lists only in-frame clones, some missing. The profile shows 95,000 or so clones, around three fifths of them singletons.

V gene TRBV6-2 or TRBV6-3 combines with J gene TRBJ2-7; TRBD1 agrees at 10 bases. Sequencing used tumor tissue, obtained at baseline. The TCR sequence derives from a person aged 25 to 85 with non-small cell lung cancer. The CDR3 DNA sequence: TGTGCCAGCAGCCGGGGACAGGGGACCTACGAGCAGTACTTC. Encoded protein: CASSRGQGTYEQYF.